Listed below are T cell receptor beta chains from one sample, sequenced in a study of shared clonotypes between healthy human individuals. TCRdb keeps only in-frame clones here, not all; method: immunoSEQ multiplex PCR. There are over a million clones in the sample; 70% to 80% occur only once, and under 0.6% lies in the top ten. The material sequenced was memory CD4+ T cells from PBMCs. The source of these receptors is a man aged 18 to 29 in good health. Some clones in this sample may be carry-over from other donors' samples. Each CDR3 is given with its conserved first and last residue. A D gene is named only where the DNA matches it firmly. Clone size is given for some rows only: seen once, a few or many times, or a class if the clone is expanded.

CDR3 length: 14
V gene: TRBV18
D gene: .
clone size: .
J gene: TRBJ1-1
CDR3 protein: CASSPRSRNTEAFF
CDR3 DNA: TGTGCCAGCTCACCACGATCCAGAAACACTGAAGCTTTCTTT

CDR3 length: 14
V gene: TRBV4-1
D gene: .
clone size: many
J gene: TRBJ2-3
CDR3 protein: CASSQAGVKDTQYF
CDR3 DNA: TGCGCCAGCAGCCAAGCGGGAGTTAAAGATACGCAGTATTTT

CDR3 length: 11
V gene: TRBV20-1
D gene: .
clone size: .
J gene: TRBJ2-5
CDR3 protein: CSAKDAETQYF
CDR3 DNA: TGCAGTGCCAAGGACGCAGAGACCCAGTACTTC

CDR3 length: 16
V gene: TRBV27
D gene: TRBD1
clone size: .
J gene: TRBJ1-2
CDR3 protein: CATGPITGGPNYGYTF
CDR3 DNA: TGTGCCACTGGTCCCATAACAGGGGGCCCTAACTATGGCTACACCTTC

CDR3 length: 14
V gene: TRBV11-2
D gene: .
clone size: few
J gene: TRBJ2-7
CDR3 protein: CASSFNNPLSEQYF
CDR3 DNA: TGTGCCAGCAGCTTTAATAATCCGCTTTCCGAGCAGTACTTC

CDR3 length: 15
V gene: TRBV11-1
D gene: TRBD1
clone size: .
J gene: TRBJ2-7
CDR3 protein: CASSPLGGPNYEQYF
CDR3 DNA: TGTGCCAGCAGCCCCCTAGGGGGCCCCAACTACGAGCAGTACTTC

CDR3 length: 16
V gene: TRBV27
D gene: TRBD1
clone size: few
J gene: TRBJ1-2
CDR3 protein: CASSFYGGGSGYGYTF
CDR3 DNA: TGTGCCAGCAGTTTTTACGGAGGGGGCTCCGGCTATGGCTACACCTTC

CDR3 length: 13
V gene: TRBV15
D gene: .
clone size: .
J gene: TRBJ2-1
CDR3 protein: CATSRDRGNEQFF
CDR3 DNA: TGTGCCACCAGCAGAGATCGGGGGAATGAGCAGTTCTTC

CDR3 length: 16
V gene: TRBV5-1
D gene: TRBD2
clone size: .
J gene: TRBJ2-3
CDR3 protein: CASSFSPAGGSDTQYF
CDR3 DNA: TGCGCCAGCAGCTTCAGCCCAGCGGGAGGATCAGATACGCAGTATTTT

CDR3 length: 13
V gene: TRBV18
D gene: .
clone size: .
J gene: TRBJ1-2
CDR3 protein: CASSPDRSGGYTF
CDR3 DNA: TGTGCCAGCTCACCAGACCGGTCGGGTGGCTACACCTTC

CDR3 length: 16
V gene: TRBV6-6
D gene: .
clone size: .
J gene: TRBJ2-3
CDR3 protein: CASSRLQGRGTDTQYF
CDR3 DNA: TGTGCCAGCAGCCGTTTACAGGGAAGGGGCACAGATACGCAGTATTTT

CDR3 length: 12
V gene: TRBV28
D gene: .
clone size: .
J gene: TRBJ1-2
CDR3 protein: CASSSFNYGYTF
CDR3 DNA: TGTGCCAGCAGCTCCTTTAACTATGGCTACACCTTC

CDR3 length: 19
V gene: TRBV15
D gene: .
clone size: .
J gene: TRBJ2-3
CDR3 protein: CATSRVQRTGVGARDTQYF
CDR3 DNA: TGTGCCACCAGCAGAGTCCAGCGTACGGGGGTGGGAGCCAGAGATACGCAGTATTTT

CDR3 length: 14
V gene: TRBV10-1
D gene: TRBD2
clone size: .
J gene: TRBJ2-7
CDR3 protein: CASSSGTRSIEQYF
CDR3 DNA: TGCGCCAGCAGCTCCGGGACTAGATCTATCGAGCAGTACTTC

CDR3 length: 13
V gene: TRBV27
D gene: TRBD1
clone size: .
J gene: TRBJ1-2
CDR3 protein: CASSRQGAYGYTF
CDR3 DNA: TGTGCCAGCAGCCGGCAGGGGGCCTATGGCTACACCTTC

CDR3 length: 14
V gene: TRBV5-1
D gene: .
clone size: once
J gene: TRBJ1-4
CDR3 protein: CASSFEGNNEKLFF
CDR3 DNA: TGCGCCAGCAGCTTCGAAGGGAATAATGAAAAACTGTTTTTT

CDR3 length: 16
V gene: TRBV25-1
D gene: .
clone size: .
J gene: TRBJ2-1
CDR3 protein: CASSESAAGSYNEQFF
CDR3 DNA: TGTGCCAGCAGTGAATCGGCCGCTGGGTCCTACAATGAGCAGTTCTTC

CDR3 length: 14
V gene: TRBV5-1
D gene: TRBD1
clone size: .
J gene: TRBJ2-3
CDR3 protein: CASSTGGATDTQYF
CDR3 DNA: TGCGCCAGCTCGACAGGGGGCGCAACAGATACGCAGTATTTT

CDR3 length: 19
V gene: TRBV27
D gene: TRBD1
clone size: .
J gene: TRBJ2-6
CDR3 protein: CASKPGQGRLRPGANVLTF
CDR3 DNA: TGTGCCAGCAAACCGGGACAGGGGAGGTTGAGGCCTGGGGCCAACGTCCTGACTTTC

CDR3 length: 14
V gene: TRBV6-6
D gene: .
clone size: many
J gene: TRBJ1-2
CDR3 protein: CASSRRGQTYGYTF
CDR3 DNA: TGTGCCAGCAGCCGACGGGGTCAGACCTATGGCTACACCTTC

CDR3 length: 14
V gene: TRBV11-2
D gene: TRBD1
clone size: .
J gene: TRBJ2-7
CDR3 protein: CASSKGQGSYEQYF
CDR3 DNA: TGTGCCAGCAGCAAGGGACAGGGTAGCTACGAGCAGTACTTC

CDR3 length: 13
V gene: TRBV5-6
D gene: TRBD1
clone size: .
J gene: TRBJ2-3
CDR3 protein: CASSGTGTDTQYF
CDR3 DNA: TGTGCCAGCTCCGGGACAGGGACAGATACGCAGTATTTT

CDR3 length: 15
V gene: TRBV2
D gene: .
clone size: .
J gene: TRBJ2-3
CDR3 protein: CASSEGRTPTDTQYF
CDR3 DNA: TGTGCCAGCAGTGAAGGGAGGACTCCCACAGATACGCAGTATTTT

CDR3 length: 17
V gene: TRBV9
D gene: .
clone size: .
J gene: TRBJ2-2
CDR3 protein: CASSFHPRGAESGELFF
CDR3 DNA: TGTGCCAGCAGCTTCCACCCCCGCGGGGCAGAATCCGGGGAGCTGTTTTTT

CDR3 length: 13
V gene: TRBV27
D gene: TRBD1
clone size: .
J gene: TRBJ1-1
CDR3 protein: CASSTYRGREAFF
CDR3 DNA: TGTGCCAGCAGTACATACAGGGGGCGCGAAGCTTTCTTT

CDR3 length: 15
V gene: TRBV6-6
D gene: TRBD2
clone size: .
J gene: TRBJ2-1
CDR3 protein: CASRATSGSLNEQFF
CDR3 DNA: TGTGCCAGCAGAGCTACTAGCGGGAGCCTCAATGAGCAGTTCTTC

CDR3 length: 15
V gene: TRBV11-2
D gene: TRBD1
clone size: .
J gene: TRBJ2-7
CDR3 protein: CASSFLTGGPYEQYF
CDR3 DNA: TGTGCCAGCAGCTTTCTTACAGGGGGCCCCTACGAGCAGTACTTC

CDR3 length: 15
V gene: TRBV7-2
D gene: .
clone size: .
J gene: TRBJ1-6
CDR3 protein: CASSSGGSYNSPLHF
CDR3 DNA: TGTGCCAGCAGCTCTGGTGGCTCCTATAATTCACCCCTCCACTTT

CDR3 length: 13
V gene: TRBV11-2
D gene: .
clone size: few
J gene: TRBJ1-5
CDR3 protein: CASSLESNQPQHF
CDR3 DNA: TGTGCCAGCAGCTTGGAGAGCAATCAGCCCCAGCATTTT

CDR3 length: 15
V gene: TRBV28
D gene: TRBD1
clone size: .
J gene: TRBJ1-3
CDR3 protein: CASWTGATSGNTIYF
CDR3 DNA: TGTGCCAGCTGGACAGGGGCGACCTCTGGAAACACCATATATTTT

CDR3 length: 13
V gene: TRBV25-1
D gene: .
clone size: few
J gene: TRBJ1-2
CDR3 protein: CASRGQINYGYTF
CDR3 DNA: TGTGCCAGCAGAGGCCAGATTAACTATGGCTACACCTTC

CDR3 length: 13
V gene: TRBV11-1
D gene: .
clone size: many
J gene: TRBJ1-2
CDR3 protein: CASSSKTGYGYTF
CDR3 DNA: TGTGCCAGCAGCTCAAAGACAGGCTATGGCTACACCTTC

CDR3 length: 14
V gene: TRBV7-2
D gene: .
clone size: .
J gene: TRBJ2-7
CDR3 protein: CASSPFDISYEQYF
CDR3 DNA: TGTGCCAGCAGCCCCTTCGACATATCCTACGAGCAGTACTTC

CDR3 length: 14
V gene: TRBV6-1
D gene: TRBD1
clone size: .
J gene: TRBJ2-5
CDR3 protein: CASNGGTGEETQYF
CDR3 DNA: TGTGCCAGCAATGGAGGGACAGGGGAGGAGACCCAGTACTTC

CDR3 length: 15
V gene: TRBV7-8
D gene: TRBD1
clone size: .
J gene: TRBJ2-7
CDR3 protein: CASSFPTGGGYEQYF
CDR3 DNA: TGTGCCAGCAGCTTTCCGACAGGGGGCGGTTACGAGCAGTACTTC

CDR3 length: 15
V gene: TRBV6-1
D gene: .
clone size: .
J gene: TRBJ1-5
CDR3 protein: CASSEGRGWRQPQHF
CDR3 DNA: TGTGCCAGCAGTGAAGGTCGGGGATGGCGTCAGCCCCAGCATTTT

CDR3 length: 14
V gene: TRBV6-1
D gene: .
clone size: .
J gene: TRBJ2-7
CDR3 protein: CASSEWHSTRWEYF
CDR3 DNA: TGTGCCAGCAGTGAGTGGCATTCGACCCGCTGGGAGTACTTC

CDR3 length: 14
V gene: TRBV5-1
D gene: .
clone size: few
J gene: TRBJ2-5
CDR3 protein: CASSTGLGQETQYF
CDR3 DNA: TGCGCCAGCAGTACCGGACTGGGGCAAGAGACCCAGTACTTC

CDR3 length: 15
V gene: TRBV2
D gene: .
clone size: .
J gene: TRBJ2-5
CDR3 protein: CASSSAWGVQETQYF
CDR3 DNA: TGTGCCAGCAGTTCAGCTTGGGGGGTACAAGAGACCCAGTACTTC

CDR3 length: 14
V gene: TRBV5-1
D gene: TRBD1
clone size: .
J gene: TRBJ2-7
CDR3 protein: CASSLAGTDSEQYF
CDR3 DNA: TGCGCCAGCAGCTTGGCGGGGACAGATAGCGAGCAGTACTTC

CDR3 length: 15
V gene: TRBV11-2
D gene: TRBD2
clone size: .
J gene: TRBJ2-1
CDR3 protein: CASSSLSGTYNEQFF
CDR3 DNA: TGTGCCAGCAGCTCATTAAGCGGGACCTACAATGAGCAGTTCTTC

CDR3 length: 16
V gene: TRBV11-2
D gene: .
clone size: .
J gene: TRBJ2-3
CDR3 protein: CASSPFFGKGADTQYF
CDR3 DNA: TGTGCCAGCAGCCCTTTTTTCGGGAAGGGCGCAGATACGCAGTATTTT

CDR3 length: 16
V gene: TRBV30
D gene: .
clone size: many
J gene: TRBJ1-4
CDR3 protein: CAWSDINGRVGEKLFF
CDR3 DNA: TGTGCCTGGAGTGATATCAACGGAAGGGTCGGTGAAAAACTGTTTTTT

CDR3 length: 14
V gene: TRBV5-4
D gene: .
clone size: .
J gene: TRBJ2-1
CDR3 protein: CASSLGGFTRELFF
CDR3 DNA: TGTGCCAGCAGCTTGGGTGGTTTTACAAGGGAGCTATTCTTC

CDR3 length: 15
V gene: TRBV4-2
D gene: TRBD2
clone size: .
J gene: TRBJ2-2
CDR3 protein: CASHSSGLNTGELFF
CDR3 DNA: TGTGCCAGCCACTCTAGCGGTTTGAACACCGGGGAGCTGTTTTTT

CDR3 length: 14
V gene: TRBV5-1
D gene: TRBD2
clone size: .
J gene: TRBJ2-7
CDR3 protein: CASSSLAGTYEQYF
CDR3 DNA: TGCGCCAGCAGCTCCCTAGCGGGGACCTACGAGCAGTACTTC

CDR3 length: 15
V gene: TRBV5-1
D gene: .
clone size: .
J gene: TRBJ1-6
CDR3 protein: CASSLEGQNISPLHF
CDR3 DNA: TGCGCCAGCAGCTTGGAAGGACAGAATATTTCACCCCTCCACTTT

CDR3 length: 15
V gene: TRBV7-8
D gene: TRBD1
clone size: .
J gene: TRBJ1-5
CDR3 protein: CASSERQGNYQPQHF
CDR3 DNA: TGTGCCAGCAGCGAAAGACAGGGTAACTATCAGCCCCAGCATTTT

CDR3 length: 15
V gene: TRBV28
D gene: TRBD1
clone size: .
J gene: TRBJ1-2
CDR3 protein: CASSTPQGAGYGYTF
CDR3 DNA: TGTGCCAGCAGTACTCCACAGGGGGCAGGCTATGGCTACACCTTC

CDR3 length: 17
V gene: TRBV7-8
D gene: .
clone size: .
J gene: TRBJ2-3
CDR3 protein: CASSSSRSLRSSDTQYF
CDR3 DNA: TGTGCCAGCAGCTCCTCAAGGTCCCTAAGGTCCTCAGATACGCAGTATTTT

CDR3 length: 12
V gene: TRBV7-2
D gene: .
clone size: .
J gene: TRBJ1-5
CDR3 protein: CASSLALQPQHF
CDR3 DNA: TGTGCCAGCAGCTTAGCACTTCAGCCCCAGCATTTT